Listed here are 20 T cell receptor beta chains from one sample, sequenced in a study of T-cell reconstitution after alpha-beta-depleted transplantation in children. Unique molecular identifiers were built into the TCRbeta library. Via MiXCR, TCRdb re-called the PCR reads, giving one row per CDR3 protein. The sample carries 490,000 or so distinct CDR3 sequences, 12% recorded once. Sequences were derived from PBMCs from the stem cell graft donor, sampled from the stem cell graft. All receptors derive from a human donor who donated a stem cell graft to a child with combined immunodeficiency.

This clonotype occurred many times. The chain is built from TRBV5-1 and TRBJ2-2, with TRBD2 identical over 7 bases. Germline V gene lookup returns CDR1 SGHRS and CDR2 YFSETQ. V shed 5 bases, J shed 2 bases, and the junction held 3 bases outside the gene matches. This CDR3 has 14 residues. This CDR3 is CASSAGDNTGELFF. The CDR3 DNA reads TGCGCCAGCAGTGCGGGAGACAACACCGGGGAGCTGTTTTTT.

The DNA for the CDR3 is TGCGCCAGCAGCTTGGAGGGATCGCCCTCCTACGAGCAGTACTTC. As protein: CASSLEGSPSYEQYF. The genes are TRBV5-1 and TRBJ2-7; D gene unclear. V was cut by 0 bases and J by 0 bases, with 10 bases left in between. Germline V gene sequence: CDR1 SGHRS, CDR2 YFSETQ. The CDR3 sequence is 15 residues long.

This rearrangement joins TRBV5-6 to TRBJ2-1, with 8 positions matching TRBD2. Germline trimming cut 0 bases from V and 9 bases from J; bases unmatched to any gene: 5. Germline V CDR1 and CDR2: SGHDT, YYEEEE. This CDR3 has 14 residues. CDR3 residues: CASSLETSAGEQFF. The DNA for the CDR3 is TGTGCCAGCAGCTTGGAGACTAGCGCAGGTGAGCAGTTCTTC.

This clonotype was observed a few times. The chain links TRBV11-2 to TRBJ2-3; D possibly corresponds to TRBD1 (5 bases). Germline V gene data show CDR1 as SGHAT and CDR2 as FQNNGV. V dropped 1 base and J dropped 0 bases, with 14 bases sitting between them. This CDR3 region has 17 residues. The CDR3 spells CASSLGQGPLSTDTQYF. The CDR3 DNA reads as TGTGCCAGCAGCTTAGGGCAGGGCCCCTTAAGCACAGATACGCAGTATTTT.

This clonotype was seen at least ten times. The chain links TRBV29-1 to TRBJ1-1; no definite D call. Germline V gene lookup returns CDR1 SQVTM and CDR2 ANQGSEA. V was shortened by 1 base and J by 1 base, with 4 bases between the two germline ends. This CDR3 comprises 12 residues. CDR3 in amino acids: CSVEGSNTEAFF. CDR3 bases: TGCAGCGTTGAAGGGTCGAACACTGAAGCTTTCTTT.

This clonotype was counted at least ten times. The chain couples TRBV12-3 or TRBV12-4 to TRBJ2-1; unclear D gene. Trimming removed 7 bases from V and 5 bases from J, with 15 bases in between. The CDR3 has 14 residues. CDR3 in DNA: TGTGCCAGCAACCCCCCTCTTTCGGACAATGAGCAGTTCTTC. This translates into CASNPPLSDNEQFF.

The count of this clonotype is one. This chain joins TRBV4-3 and TRBJ2-3; D tentatively fits TRBD1 or TRBD2 (6 bases each). Per the germline V gene, CDR1 is LGHNA and CDR2 is YSLEER. Trimming took 0 bases from V and 1 from J, leaving 8 bases between them. The length of the CDR3 is 15 residues. The CDR3 DNA follows: TGCGCCAGCAGCCAAGAGGGGGGCCGCACAGATACGCAGTATTTT. Translation gives CASSQEGGRTDTQYF.

CDR3: CATRSPGANVLTF. DNA for the CDR3: TGTGCCACCAGATCCCCTGGGGCCAACGTCCTGACTTTC. This chain joins TRBV24-1 and TRBJ2-6, with D unclear. Trimming stripped 7 bases from V and 2 bases from J, with 5 bases between. This CDR3 is built from 13 residues. Per germline, CDR1 KGHDR and CDR2 SFDVKD.

This clonotype was seen more than once but under ten times. The chain joins TRBV19 to TRBJ2-1; 9 bases are shared with TRBD2. This CDR3 has 19 residues. The V segment lost 1 base and the J segment 0 bases; nucleotides outside the gene matches: 10. Germline values: CDR1 LNHDA, CDR2 SQIVND (reference sequence). The CDR3 reads CASSIALAGELSSYNEQFF. The CDR3 region has the DNA TGTGCCAGTAGTATAGCACTAGCGGGTGAGCTCAGCTCCTACAATGAGCAGTTCTTC.

The gene calls are TRBV12-3 or TRBV12-4 and TRBJ2-3; D is perhaps TRBD1 (5 bases). V shed 6 bases and J shed 6 bases, with 16 bases lying between them. This CDR3 spans 14 amino acids. The CDR3 nucleotides read TGTGCCAGCAGGCTCTTACCAGACAGTGATACGCAGTATTTT. Translation gives CASRLLPDSDTQYF.

This chain joins TRBV18 and TRBJ2-2, with TRBD1 identical over 9 bases. The CDR3 totals 16 residues. J was trimmed by 3 bases and V by 4 bases; bases with no gene match: 6. Germline loops: CDR1 KGHSH, CDR2 LQKENI. CDR3 protein: CASSQQQGAHTGELFF. Written as DNA, the CDR3 is TGTGCCAGCTCACAACAACAGGGGGCCCACACCGGGGAGCTGTTTTTT.

V is TRBV27 and J is TRBJ1-2; a possible D gene is TRBD1 (6 bases). The ends were cut back, 6 bases at V and 7 bases at J, with 12 bases in the middle. Germline V gene lookup returns CDR1 MNHEY and CDR2 SMNVEV (reference sequence). CDR3 length: 12 amino acids. CDR3 region: CASRSTGGGYTF. Here the CDR3 DNA reads TGTGCCAGCAGATCGACAGGAGGTGGCTACACCTTC.

The chain has TRBV5-1 and TRBJ2-1; D is perhaps TRBD1 (5 bases). Trimming left V 0 bases short and J 13 bases short, with 17 bases between. CDR1 and CDR2 (germline): SGHRS, YFSETQ. This CDR3 spans 14 amino acids. CDR3: CASSLDAGPGGQFF. The CDR3 DNA is TGCGCCAGCAGCTTGGATGCAGGGCCCGGCGGCCAGTTCTTC. Full variable domain (missing parts from reference TRBV5-1 and TRBJ2-1): KAGVTQTPRYLIKTRGQQVTLSCSPISGHRSVSWYQQTPGQGLQFLFEYFSETQRNKGNFPGRFSGRQFSNSRSEMNVSTLELGDSALYLCASSLDAGPGGQFFGPGTRLTVL.

This clonotype was found many times. The chain employs TRBV28 and TRBJ2-7; 8 nucleotides match TRBD2. This CDR3 has 13 residues. Germline trimming cut 3 bases from V and 6 bases from J; bases unmatched to any gene: 4. CDR1 is MDHEN and CDR2 is SYDVKM in the germline V gene. The CDR3 DNA is TGTGCCAGCAGTTTTCGGGAGGGGATCGAGCAGTACTTC. It yields the protein CASSFREGIEQYF.

The chain has TRBV3-1 and TRBJ2-5; 13 bases are a match to TRBD2. The CDR3 covers 18 residues. CDR1 is LGHDT and CDR2 is YNNKEL in the germline V gene (reference sequence). Losses at the gene ends were 0 bases for V and 2 bases for J; bases not matched to a gene: 6. The CDR3 spells CASSQELAGGPWQETQYF. DNA for the CDR3: TGTGCCAGCAGCCAAGAACTAGCGGGGGGGCCATGGCAAGAGACCCAGTACTTC.

The CDR3 protein is CASSRSGTRSGELFF. The CDR3 bases are TGTGCCAGCAGCCGTTCCGGGACTAGATCCGGGGAGCTGTTTTTT. The chain recombines TRBV3-1 with TRBJ2-2, with 8 bases identical to TRBD2. V lost 4 bases to trimming and J lost 6 bases; unmatched junction nucleotides: 7. Germline V CDR1 and CDR2: LGHDT, YNNKEL (reference sequence). The CDR3 sequence is 15 residues long.

This clonotype was seen many times. V and J are TRBV27 and TRBJ2-2, with D perhaps matching TRBD2 (6 bases). Germline V gene sequence: CDR1 MNHEY, CDR2 SMNVEV (reference sequence). The CDR3 is 13 amino acids. Trimming pared 2 bases from V and 7 bases from J, leaving 8 bases between. In nucleotides, the CDR3 is TGTGCCAGCAGTTTAGGGGGGATCGGGGAGCTGTTTTTT. This encodes CASSLGGIGELFF.

The genes are TRBV7-2 and TRBJ2-7; no firm D call. This CDR3 comprises 12 residues. With 11 bases removed from V and 3 bases from J, the gap between germline ends came to 14 bases. Germline values: CDR1 SGHTA, CDR2 FQGNSA. CDR3 loop: CACRSVGYEQYF. In DNA form, the CDR3 reads TGTGCCTGCCGCTCAGTGGGCTACGAGCAGTACTTC.

The chain carries TRBV7-6 and TRBJ2-1; D possibly corresponds to TRBD1 (6 bases). This CDR3 is 16 amino acids long. V was pared by 1 base and J by 0 bases, with 10 bases between. Per the germline V gene, CDR1 is SGHVS and CDR2 is FNYEAQ. The CDR3 spells CASSLGTGYSYNEQFF. The CDR3 nucleotides read TGTGCCAGCAGCTTAGGCACAGGGTACTCCTACAATGAGCAGTTCTTC. The full variable domain, completed using reference TRBV7-6 and TRBJ2-1, is GAGVSQSPRYKVTKRGQDVALRCDPISGHVSLYWYRQALGQGPEFLTYFNYEAQQDKSGLPNDRFSAERPEGSISTLTIQRTEQRDSAMYRCASSLGTGYSYNEQFFGPGTRLTVL.

The V and J genes are TRBV7-2 and TRBJ2-3, with 8 bases lining up with TRBD1. J gave up 3 bases and V 4 bases, and 12 bases lay outside the gene matches. This CDR3 comprises 17 residues. Germline values: CDR1 SGHTA, CDR2 FQGNSA. The CDR3 DNA sequence: TGTGCCAGCAGCTCCAGGGGGCTGAGGGGAGGTACAGATACGCAGTATTTT. This encodes CASSSRGLRGGTDTQYF.